One T cell receptor beta chain is described in this entry. Its antigen is currently unknown. This entry comes from a study of cytotoxic CD8 clonotypes in ibrutinib-treated CLL. Regarding the study as a whole: Under therapy, public clonotypes either contracted or stayed stable, and they were uncommon. Pretreatment clonality was elevated relative to age-matched healthy donors and paralleled circulating CD8+ T-cell counts.

V shed 4 bases and J 7 bases; nucleotides not matched to a gene: 7. Germline V gene data show CDR1 as LGHNA and CDR2 as YNFKEQ. CDR3 size: 15 residues. Depths of 1 in 200,000 to 1 in 1 million T cells were the sequencing target. Profiled with immunoSEQ multiplex PCR; TCRdb holds only in-frame clones, not every one. The data show about 120,000 clones, approximately 58% seen once. The sequence came from a human donor with chronic lymphocytic leukemia. The material sequenced was PBMCs, taken after 24 months of ibrutinib treatment. V gene TRBV4-2 combines with J gene TRBJ2-1; TRBD2 aligns across 10 bases. The CDR3 DNA is TGTGCCAGCAGCCGGGTAGCGGGGGGCCGGAATGAGCAGTTCTTC. Its protein product is CASSRVAGGRNEQFF.